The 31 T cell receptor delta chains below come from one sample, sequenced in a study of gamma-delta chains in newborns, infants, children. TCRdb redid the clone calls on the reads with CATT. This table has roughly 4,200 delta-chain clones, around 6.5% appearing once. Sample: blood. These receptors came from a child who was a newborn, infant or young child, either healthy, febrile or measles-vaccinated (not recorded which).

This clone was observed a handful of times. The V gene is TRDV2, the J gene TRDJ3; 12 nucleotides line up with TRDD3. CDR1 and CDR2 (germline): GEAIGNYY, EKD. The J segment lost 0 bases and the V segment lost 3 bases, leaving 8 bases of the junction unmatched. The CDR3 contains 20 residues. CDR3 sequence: CACDAVLGDTSSWDTRQMFF. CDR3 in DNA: TGTGCCTGTGACGCGGTACTGGGGGATACTAGCTCCTGGGACACCCGACAGATGTTTTTC.

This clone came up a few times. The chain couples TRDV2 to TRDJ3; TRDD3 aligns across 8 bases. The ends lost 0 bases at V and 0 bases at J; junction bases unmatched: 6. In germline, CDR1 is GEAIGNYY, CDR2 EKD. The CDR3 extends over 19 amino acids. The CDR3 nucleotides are TGTGCCTGTGACACCTGGGGGATGGATAGCTCCTGGGACACCCGACAGATGTTTTTC. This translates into CACDTWGMDSSWDTRQMFF.

The CDR3 is CACDTILWGASSWDTRQMFF. The CDR3 nucleotides read TGTGCCTGTGACACCATACTGTGGGGGGCTAGCTCCTGGGACACCCGACAGATGTTTTTC. The rearrangement uses TRDV2 and TRDJ3, with D possibly TRDD3 on 6 matching bases. Germline CDR1 GEAIGNYY, CDR2 EKD. The V end was cut by 0 bases, the J end by 0 bases, with 17 bases between. The CDR3 has 20 residues.

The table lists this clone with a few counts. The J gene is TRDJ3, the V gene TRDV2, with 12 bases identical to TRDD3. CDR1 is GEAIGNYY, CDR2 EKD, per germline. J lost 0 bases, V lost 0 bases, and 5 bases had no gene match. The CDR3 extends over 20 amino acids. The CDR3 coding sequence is TGTGCCTGTGACACCACTGGGGGATACTCAAGCTCCTGGGACACCCGACAGATGTTTTTC. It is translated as CACDTTGGYSSSWDTRQMFF.

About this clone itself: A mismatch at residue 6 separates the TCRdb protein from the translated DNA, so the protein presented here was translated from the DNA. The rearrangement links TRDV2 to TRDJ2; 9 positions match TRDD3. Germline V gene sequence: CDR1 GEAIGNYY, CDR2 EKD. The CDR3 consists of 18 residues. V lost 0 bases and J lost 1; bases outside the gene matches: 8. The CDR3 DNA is TGTGCCTGTGACACCGTCCCCTTACTGGGGGATTTGACAGCACAACTCTTCTTT. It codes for CACDTVPLLGDLTAQLFF.

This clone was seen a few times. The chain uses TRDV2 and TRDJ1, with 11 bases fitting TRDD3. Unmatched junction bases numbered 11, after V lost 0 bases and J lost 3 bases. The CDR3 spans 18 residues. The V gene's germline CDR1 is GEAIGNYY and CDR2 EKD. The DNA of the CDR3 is TGTGCCTGTGACACCGTAGGGAGTGGGGGATACGCGTCCGATAAACTCATCTTT. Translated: CACDTVGSGGYASDKLIF.

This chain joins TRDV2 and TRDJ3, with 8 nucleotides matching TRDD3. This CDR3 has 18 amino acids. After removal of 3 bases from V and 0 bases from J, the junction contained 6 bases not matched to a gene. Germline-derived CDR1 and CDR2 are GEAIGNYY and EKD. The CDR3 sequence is CACDPLGVSSWDTRQMFF. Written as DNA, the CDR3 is TGTGCCTGTGACCCACTGGGGGTTAGCTCCTGGGACACCCGACAGATGTTTTTC.

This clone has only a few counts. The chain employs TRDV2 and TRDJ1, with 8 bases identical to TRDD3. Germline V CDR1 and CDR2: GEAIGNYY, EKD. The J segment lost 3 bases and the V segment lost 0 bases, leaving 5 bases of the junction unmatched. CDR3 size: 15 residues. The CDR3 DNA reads TGTGCCTGTGACACCGTCTGGGGGAGCCCCGATAAACTCATCTTT. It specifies CACDTVWGSPDKLIF.

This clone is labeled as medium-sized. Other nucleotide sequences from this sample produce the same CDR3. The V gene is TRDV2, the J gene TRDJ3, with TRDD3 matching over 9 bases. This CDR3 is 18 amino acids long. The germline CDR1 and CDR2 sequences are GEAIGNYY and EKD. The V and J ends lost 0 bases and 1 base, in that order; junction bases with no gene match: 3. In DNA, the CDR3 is TGTGCCTGTGACACCTGGGGGATATTTTCCTGGGACACCCGACAGATGTTTTTC. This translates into CACDTWGIFSWDTRQMFF.

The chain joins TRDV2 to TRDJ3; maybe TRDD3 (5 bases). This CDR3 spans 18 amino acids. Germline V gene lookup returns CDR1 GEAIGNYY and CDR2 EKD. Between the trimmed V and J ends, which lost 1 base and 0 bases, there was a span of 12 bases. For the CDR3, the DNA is TGTGCCTGTGACACGCTCTGGGCAAGCTCCTGGGACACCCGACAGATGTTTTTC. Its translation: CACDTLWASSWDTRQMFF.

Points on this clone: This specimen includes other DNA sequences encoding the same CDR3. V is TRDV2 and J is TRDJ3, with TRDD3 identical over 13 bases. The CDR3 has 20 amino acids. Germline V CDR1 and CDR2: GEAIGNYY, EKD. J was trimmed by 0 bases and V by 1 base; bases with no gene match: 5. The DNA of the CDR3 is TGTGCCTGTGACACTCTACTGGGGGATACGAACTCCTGGGACACCCGACAGATGTTTTTC. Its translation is CACDTLLGDTNSWDTRQMFF.

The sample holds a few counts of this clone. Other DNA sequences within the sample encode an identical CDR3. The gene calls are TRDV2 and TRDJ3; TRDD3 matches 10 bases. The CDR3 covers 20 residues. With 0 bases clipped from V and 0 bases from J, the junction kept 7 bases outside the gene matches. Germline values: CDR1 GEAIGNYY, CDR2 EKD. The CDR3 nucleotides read TGTGCCTGTGACACCGTACTGGGGGATCCCAGCTCCTGGGACACCCGACAGATGTTTTTC. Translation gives CACDTVLGDPSSWDTRQMFF.

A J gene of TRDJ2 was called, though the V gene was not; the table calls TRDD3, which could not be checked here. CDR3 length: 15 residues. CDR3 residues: CACATVGALTSHLFF. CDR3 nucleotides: TGTGCCTGTGCCACCGTGGGGGCTTTGACCTCACACCTCTTCTTT.

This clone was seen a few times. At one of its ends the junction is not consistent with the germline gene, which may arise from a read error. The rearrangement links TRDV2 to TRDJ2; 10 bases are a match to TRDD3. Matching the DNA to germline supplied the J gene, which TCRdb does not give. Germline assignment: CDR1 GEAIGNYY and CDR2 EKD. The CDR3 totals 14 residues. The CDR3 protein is CAGDGLGDTAQLFF. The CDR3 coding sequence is TGTGCCGGTGACGGACTGGGGGATACAGCACAACTCTTCTTT.

CDR3 sequence: CACTGGSSWDTRQMFF. The CDR3 nucleotides read TGTGCCTGTACTGGGGGCAGCTCCTGGGACACCCGACAGATGTTTTTC. The chain links TRDV2 to TRDJ3; 8 positions agree with TRDD3. This CDR3 comprises 16 residues. Germline V CDR1 and CDR2: GEAIGNYY, EKD. Losses at the gene ends were 6 bases for V and 0 bases for J; bases not matched to a gene: 3.

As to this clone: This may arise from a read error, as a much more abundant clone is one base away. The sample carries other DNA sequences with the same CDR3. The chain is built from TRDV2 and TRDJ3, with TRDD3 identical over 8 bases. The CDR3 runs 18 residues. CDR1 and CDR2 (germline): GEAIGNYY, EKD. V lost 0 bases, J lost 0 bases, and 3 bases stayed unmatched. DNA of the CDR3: TGTGCCTGTGACACCGTCGGGGGATACTCCTGGGACACCCGACAGATGTTTTTC. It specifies CACDTVGGYSWDTRQMFF.

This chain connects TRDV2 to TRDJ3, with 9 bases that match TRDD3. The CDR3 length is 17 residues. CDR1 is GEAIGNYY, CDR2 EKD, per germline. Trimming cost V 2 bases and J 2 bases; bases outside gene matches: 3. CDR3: CACDITGGTWDTRQMFF. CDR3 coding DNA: TGTGCCTGTGACATTACTGGGGGAACCTGGGACACCCGACAGATGTTTTTC.

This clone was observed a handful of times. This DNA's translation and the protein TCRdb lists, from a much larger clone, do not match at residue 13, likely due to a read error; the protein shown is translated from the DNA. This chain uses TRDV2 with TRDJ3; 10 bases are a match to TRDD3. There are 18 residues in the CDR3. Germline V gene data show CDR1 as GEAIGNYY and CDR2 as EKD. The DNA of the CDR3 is TGTGCCTGTGACACTGGGGGATACAGCTCCTGGGACATCCGACAGATGTTTTTC. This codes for CACDTGGYSSWDIRQMFF.

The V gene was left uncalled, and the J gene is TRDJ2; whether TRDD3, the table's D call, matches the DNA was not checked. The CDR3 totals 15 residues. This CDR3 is CACATLGALTSHLFF. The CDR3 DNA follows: TGTGCCTGTGCCACCCTGGGGGCCTTGACCTCACACCTCTTCTTT.

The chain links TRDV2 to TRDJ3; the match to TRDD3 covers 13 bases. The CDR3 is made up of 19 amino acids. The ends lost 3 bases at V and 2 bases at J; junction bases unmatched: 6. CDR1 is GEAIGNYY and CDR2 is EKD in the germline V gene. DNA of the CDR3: TGTGCCTGTGACCTAACTGGGGGATACGCCACCTGGGACACCCGACAGATGTTTTTC. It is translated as CACDLTGGYATWDTRQMFF.

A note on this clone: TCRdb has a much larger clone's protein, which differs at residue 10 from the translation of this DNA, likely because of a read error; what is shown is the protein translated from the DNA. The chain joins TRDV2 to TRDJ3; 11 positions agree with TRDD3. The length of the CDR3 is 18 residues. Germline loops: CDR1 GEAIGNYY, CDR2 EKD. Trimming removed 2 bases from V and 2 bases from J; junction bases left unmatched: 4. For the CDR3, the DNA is TGTGCCTGTGACATACTGGGGGATATTACCTGGGACACCCGACAGATGTTTTTC. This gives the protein CACDILGDITWDTRQMFF.

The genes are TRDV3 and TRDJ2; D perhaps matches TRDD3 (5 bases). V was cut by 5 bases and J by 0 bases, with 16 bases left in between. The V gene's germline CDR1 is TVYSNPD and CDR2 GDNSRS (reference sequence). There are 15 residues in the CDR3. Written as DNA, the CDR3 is TGTGCCCTCCGAAGGGGGGTTGCTTTGACAGCACAACTCTTCTTT. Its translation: CALRRGVALTAQLFF.

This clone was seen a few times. As DNA, the CDR3 is TGTGCCTGTGACCCTTGGGGAGGGTCCTGGGACACCCGACAGATGTTTTTC. This gives the protein CACDPWGGSWDTRQMFF. The V and J genes are TRDV2 and TRDJ3, with a tentative D call TRDD3 (5 bases). The germline V and J ends were trimmed by 3 bases and 1 base, with 12 bases remaining between them. The CDR3 is 17 amino acids. Germline-derived CDR1 and CDR2 are GEAIGNYY and EKD.

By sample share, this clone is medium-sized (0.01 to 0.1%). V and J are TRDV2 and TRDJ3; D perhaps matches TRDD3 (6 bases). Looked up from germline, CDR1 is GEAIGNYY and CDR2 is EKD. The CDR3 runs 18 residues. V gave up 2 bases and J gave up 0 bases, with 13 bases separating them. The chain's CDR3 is CACDSGDPYSWDTRQMFF. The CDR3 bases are TGTGCCTGTGACAGCGGGGATCCCTACTCCTGGGACACCCGACAGATGTTTTTC.

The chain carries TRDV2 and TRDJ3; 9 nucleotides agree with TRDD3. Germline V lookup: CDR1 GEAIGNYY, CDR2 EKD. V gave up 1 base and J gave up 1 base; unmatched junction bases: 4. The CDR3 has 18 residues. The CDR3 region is CACDTGGYWSWDTRQMFF. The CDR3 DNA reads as TGTGCCTGTGACACTGGGGGATATTGGTCCTGGGACACCCGACAGATGTTTTTC.

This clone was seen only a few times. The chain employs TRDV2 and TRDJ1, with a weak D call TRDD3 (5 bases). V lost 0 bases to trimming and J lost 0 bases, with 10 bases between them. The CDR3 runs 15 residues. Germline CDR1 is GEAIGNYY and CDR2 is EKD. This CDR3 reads CACDTVGAHTDKLIF. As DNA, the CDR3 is TGTGCCTGTGACACCGTTGGGGCCCACACCGATAAACTCATCTTT.

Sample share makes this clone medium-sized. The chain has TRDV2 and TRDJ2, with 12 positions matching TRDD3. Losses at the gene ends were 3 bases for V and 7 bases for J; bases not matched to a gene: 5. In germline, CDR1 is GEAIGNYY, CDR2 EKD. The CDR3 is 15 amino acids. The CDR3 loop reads CACDYLGDTRAQLFF. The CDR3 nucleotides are TGTGCCTGTGACTACCTGGGGGATACGCGAGCACAACTCTTCTTT.

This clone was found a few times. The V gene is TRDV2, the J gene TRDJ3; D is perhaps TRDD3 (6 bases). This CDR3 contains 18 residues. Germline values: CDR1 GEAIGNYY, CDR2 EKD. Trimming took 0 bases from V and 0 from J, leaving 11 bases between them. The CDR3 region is CACDTAGARSWDTRQMFF. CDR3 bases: TGTGCCTGTGACACCGCTGGGGCCCGCTCCTGGGACACCCGACAGATGTTTTTC.

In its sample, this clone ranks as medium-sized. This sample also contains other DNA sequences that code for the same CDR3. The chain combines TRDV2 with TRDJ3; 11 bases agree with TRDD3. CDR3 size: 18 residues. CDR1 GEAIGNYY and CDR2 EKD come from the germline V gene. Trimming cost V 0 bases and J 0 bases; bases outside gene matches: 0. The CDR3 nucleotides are TGTGCCTGTGACACCACTGGGGGATACTCCTGGGACACCCGACAGATGTTTTTC. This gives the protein CACDTTGGYSWDTRQMFF.

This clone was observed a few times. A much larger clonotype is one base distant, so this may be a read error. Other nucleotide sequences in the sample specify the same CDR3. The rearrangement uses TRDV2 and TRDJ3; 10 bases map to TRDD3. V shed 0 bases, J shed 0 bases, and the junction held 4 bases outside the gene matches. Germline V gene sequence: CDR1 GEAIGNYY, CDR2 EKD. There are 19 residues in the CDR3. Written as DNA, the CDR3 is TGTGCCTGTGACACCGTACTGGGGGATCCCTCCTGGGACACCCGACAGATGTTTTTC. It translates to CACDTVLGDPSWDTRQMFF.

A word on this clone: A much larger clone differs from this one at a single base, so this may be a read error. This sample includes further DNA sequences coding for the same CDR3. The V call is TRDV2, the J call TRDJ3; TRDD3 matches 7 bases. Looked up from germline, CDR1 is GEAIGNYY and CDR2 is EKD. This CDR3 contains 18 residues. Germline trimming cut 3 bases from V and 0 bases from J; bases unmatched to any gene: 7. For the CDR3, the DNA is TGTGCCTGTGACGTACTAGGGGATAGCTCCTGGGACACCCGACAGATGTTTTTC. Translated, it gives CACDVLGDSSWDTRQMFF.